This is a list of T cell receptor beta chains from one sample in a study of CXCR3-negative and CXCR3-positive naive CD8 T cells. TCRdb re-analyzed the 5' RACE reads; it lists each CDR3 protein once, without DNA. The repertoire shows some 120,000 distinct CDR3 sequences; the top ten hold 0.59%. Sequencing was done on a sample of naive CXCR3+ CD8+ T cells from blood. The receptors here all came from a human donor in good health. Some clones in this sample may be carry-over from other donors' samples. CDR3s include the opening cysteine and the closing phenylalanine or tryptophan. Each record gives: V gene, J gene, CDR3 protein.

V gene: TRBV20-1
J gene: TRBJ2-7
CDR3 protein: CSAITSESSYEQYF

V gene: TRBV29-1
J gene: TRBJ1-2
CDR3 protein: CSVEVGGTYGYTF

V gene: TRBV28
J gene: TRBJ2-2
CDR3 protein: CASSLLTQTGTGELFF

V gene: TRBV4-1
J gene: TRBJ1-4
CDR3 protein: CASSPGQGGEEGEKLFF

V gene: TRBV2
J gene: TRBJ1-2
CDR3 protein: CASSEGVWTGNDHGYTF

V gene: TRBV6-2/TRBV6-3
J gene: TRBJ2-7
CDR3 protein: CASSTPRDSSWEQYF

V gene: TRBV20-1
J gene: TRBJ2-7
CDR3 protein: CSARTRGHYEQYF

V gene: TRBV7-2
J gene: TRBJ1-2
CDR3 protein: CASSPSNEDPGYGYTF

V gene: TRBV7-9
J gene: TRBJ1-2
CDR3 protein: CASSLEDQNYGYTF

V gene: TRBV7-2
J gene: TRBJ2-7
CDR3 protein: CASSRGGEQYF

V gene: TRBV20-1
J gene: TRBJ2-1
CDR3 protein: CSAAPGQGSYNEQFF

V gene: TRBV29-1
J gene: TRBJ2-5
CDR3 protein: CSVEGHTSAEETQYF

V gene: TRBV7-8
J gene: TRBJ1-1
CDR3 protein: CASSLVEGAYTEAFF

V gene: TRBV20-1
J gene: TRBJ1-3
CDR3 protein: CSAVTANSGNTIYF